These 22 T cell receptor beta chains came from one sample sequenced in a study of OX40 agonist ivuxolimab in advanced cancers. This table comes from immunoSEQ multiplex PCR, and its TCRdb copy is limited to in-frame clones, with some not included. The repertoire holds under 95,000 clones, with around 85% as singletons. Sequencing was performed on CD4+ or CD8+ T cells sorted from blood, taken in a trial of the OX40 agonist ivuxolimab. Receptors originate from an adult with an advanced solid tumor such as melanoma, head and neck, liver or kidney cancer.

V is TRBV5-1 and J is TRBJ1-1; 8 bases match TRBD1. CDR1 and CDR2 (germline): SGHRS, YFSETQ. This CDR3 region has 15 residues. Trimming at V came to 0 bases and at J to 5 bases, leaving 6 bases not matched to a gene. CDR3 DNA sequence: TGCGCCAGCAGCTTGGGGACAGGGCAGGTGACTGAAGCTTTCTTT. It translates to CASSLGTGQVTEAFF. The full variable domain, completed using reference TRBV5-1 and TRBJ1-1, is KAGVTQTPRYLIKTRGQQVTLSCSPISGHRSVSWYQQTPGQGLQFLFEYFSETQRNKGNFPGRFSGRQFSNSRSEMNVSTLELGDSALYLCASSLGTGQVTEAFFGQGTRLTVV.

V gene TRBV7-2 combines with J gene TRBJ2-7, with 10 nucleotides matching TRBD2. CDR3 length equals 15 residues. Germline loops: CDR1 SGHTA, CDR2 FQGNSA. Trimming at V came to 3 bases and at J to 3 bases, leaving 5 bases not matched to a gene. CDR3 bases: TGTGCCAGCAGCTTCGGTGCTAGCGGGGGCTACGAGCAGTACTTC. Translation gives CASSFGASGGYEQYF.

The chain combines TRBV19 with TRBJ1-4, with a weak D call TRBD1 (5 bases). This CDR3 has 18 residues. The germline V gene has CDR1 LNHDA and CDR2 SQIVND (reference sequence). V was shortened by 7 bases and J by 0 bases, with 21 bases between the two germline ends. In DNA, the CDR3 is TGTGCCAGTAATAAGAAGAGCAGCAGGGATTCAACTAATGAAAAACTGTTTTTT. Its translation: CASNKKSSRDSTNEKLFF.

The chain is built from TRBV6-4 and TRBJ1-1, with unresolved D. Germline lookup yields CDR1 MRHNA and CDR2 SNTAGT. V lost 2 bases and J lost 0, with 4 bases in between. The CDR3 spans 13 residues. CDR3 coding DNA: TGTGCCAGCAGTGACCAGGTGAACACTGAAGCTTTCTTT. This gives the protein CASSDQVNTEAFF.

The chain employs TRBV11-2 and TRBJ2-2, with no clear D. CDR1 SGHAT and CDR2 FQNNGV come from the germline V gene. V was cut by 3 bases and J by 8 bases, with 13 bases left in between. The CDR3 totals 14 residues. This CDR3 is CASSFSRSSGELFF. DNA of the CDR3: TGTGCCAGCAGCTTCTCTAGGTCTTCTGGGGAGCTGTTTTTT.

The chain joins TRBV6-4 to TRBJ1-1, with TRBD1 matching over 7 bases. With 7 bases clipped from V and 0 bases from J, the junction kept 5 bases outside the gene matches. The CDR3 runs 14 residues. Germline-derived CDR1 and CDR2 are MRHNA and SNTAGT. The CDR3 nucleotides are TGTGCCAGCACCAGACAGGGAATGAACACTGAAGCTTTCTTT. This translates into CASTRQGMNTEAFF.

This clone was seen a single time. The sample contains more than one DNA sequence encoding this CDR3. This chain joins TRBV7-2 and TRBJ1-2, with 8 bases matching TRBD1. The CDR3 runs 15 residues. CDR1 is SGHTA and CDR2 is FQGNSA in the germline V gene. V dropped 5 bases and J dropped 0; count of bases not matched to a gene: 5. The CDR3 DNA reads TGTGCCAGCAGCCCTGACAGGGGCGCTAACTATGGCTACACCTTC. It is translated as CASSPDRGANYGYTF.

The V call is TRBV30, the J call TRBJ2-2, with a tentative D call TRBD2 (6 bases). V was trimmed by 0 bases and J by 5 bases, leaving 16 bases between them. CDR3 length equals 16 residues. The germline CDR1 and CDR2 sequences are GTSNPN and SVGIG (reference sequence). The CDR3 coding sequence is TGTGCCTGGAGTGTAAAGGTCGCGGGGAATACCGGGGAGCTGTTTTTT. It translates to CAWSVKVAGNTGELFF.

The rearrangement joins TRBV30 to TRBJ2-1; 13 bases agree with TRBD2. V dropped 0 bases and J dropped 4; count of bases not matched to a gene: 15. The CDR3 extends over 20 amino acids. The germline CDR1 and CDR2 sequences are GTSNPN and SVGIG (reference sequence). CDR3 sequence (DNA): TGTGCCTGGAGTGTTCTACCCCCCTCCCCGGGACTAGCGGGATACAATGAGCAGTTCTTC. Amino acids: CAWSVLPPSPGLAGYNEQFF.

This clone has only a few counts. The junction shows a germline mismatch at one end, possibly a read error. This sequence joins TRBV5-1 and TRBJ2-7, with D uncertain. The CDR3 consists of 11 residues. The V gene's germline CDR1 is SGHRS and CDR2 YFSETQ. The CDR3 DNA reads as TGTGCCAGCAGCTCTCGATACGAGCAGTACTTC. Translated: CASSSRYEQYF.

The CDR3 protein is CSVLGTGDTNDYGYTF. As DNA, the CDR3 is TGCAGCGTTTTAGGGACTGGGGATACGAATGACTATGGCTACACCTTC. The chain is built from TRBV29-1 and TRBJ1-2; possible D gene TRBD1, 5 bases. This CDR3 comprises 16 residues. V was clipped by 5 bases and J by 3 bases, with 22 bases between them. In germline, CDR1 is SQVTM, CDR2 ANQGSEA.

The chain couples TRBV1 to TRBJ2-6; the table's D call TRBD1 went unverified against the DNA. TRBV1 is labeled a pseudogene. The CDR3 spans 18 residues. CDR3 bases: TGCACCAGCAGGGGAGGGACAGGGGAAACCTCTGGGGCCAACGTCCTGACTTTC. Protein sequence: CTSRGGTGETSGANVLTF.

V and J are TRBV30 and TRBJ2-7; D unresolved. The CDR3 totals 12 residues. The V end lost 4 bases, the J end lost 2 bases, and 9 bases lay between the germline ends. Germline V gene lookup returns CDR1 GTSNPN and CDR2 SVGIG (reference sequence). This chain's CDR3 is CAWKSDPYEQYF. CDR3 nucleotide sequence: TGTGCCTGGAAGTCTGATCCCTACGAGCAGTACTTC.

The count of this clone is one. This rearrangement joins TRBV25-1 to TRBJ2-7; 10 bases line up with TRBD1. Trimming removed 4 bases from V and 2 bases from J; junction bases left unmatched: 8. The CDR3 extends over 16 amino acids. Germline V CDR1 and CDR2: MGHDK, SYGVNS. The CDR3 DNA follows: TGTGCCAGCAGTGGGGCCCCGGGACAGGGGACCTACGAGCAGTACTTC. It yields the protein CASSGAPGQGTYEQYF.

This clone was counted a few times. The V and J genes are TRBV7-9 and TRBJ1-6; 8 bases map to TRBD1. With V trimmed by 5 bases and J by 9 bases, 6 bases remained unmatched. This CDR3 is 14 amino acids long. Germline V gene data show CDR1 as SEHNR and CDR2 as FQNEAQ (reference sequence). The CDR3 DNA is TGTGCCAGCAGCCAGGACAGGGAAGGTTCACCCCTCCACTTT. Its translation is CASSQDREGSPLHF.

Only one count was recorded for this clone. Written as DNA, the CDR3 is TGCGCCAGCAGTTCGTCCGGAGGGAGTGAAAAACTGTTTTTT. Protein: CASSSSGGSEKLFF. The rearrangement links TRBV5-1 to TRBJ1-4; D uncertain. The length of the CDR3 is 14 residues. Trimming removed 5 bases from V and 7 bases from J, with 15 bases in between. Germline V gene data show CDR1 as SGHRS and CDR2 as YFSETQ. Drawing the rest from reference TRBV5-1 and TRBJ1-4, the complete variable domain is KAGVTQTPRYLIKTRGQQVTLSCSPISGHRSVSWYQQTPGQGLQFLFEYFSETQRNKGNFPGRFSGRQFSNSRSEMNVSTLELGDSALYLCASSSSGGSEKLFFGSGTQLSVL.

CDR3 DNA: TGTGCCAGCAGCCCCTGGACCTTCTCTGGGGCCAACGTCCTGACTTTC. This gives the protein CASSPWTFSGANVLTF. The rearrangement joins TRBV14 to TRBJ2-6, with unresolved D. The V end was cut by 4 bases, the J end by 0 bases, with 10 bases between. Germline V gives CDR1 SGHDN, CDR2 FVKESK. The CDR3 has 16 amino acids.

J is TRBJ1-4 and V is TRBV30; D is ambiguous. V shed 1 base and J shed 5 bases, with 8 bases lying between them. This CDR3 spans 13 amino acids. Looked up from germline, CDR1 is GTSNPN and CDR2 is SVGIG (reference sequence). The CDR3 reads CAWSAGGNEKLFF. In nucleotides, the CDR3 is TGTGCCTGGAGTGCGGGCGGGAATGAAAAACTGTTTTTT.

This chain connects TRBV28 to TRBJ2-1, with TRBD1 matching over 8 bases. This CDR3 comprises 13 residues. Losses at the gene ends were 7 bases for V and 2 bases for J; bases not matched to a gene: 1. Per the germline V gene, CDR1 is MDHEN and CDR2 is SYDVKM. CDR3 in amino acids: CASTGGPYNEQFF. The CDR3 nucleotides read TGTGCCAGCACAGGGGGCCCCTACAATGAGCAGTTCTTC.

The V call is TRBV5-1, the J call TRBJ1-4; perhaps TRBD1 as D (5 bases). The CDR3 has 14 amino acids. The V and J ends lost 7 bases and 4 bases respectively, with 14 bases between them. CDR1 and CDR2 from the germline V gene are SGHRS and YFSETQ. The CDR3 coding sequence is TGCGCCAGCCGAACCGACAGTAATAATGAAAAACTGTTTTTT. It codes for CASRTDSNNEKLFF.

The chain is built from TRBV7-3 and TRBJ1-1; no firm D call. V was pared by 4 bases and J by 2 bases, with 8 bases between. The V gene's germline CDR1 is SGHTA and CDR2 FQGTGA. CDR3 size: 13 residues. The chain's CDR3 is CASSSPPNTEAFF. The CDR3 DNA is TGTGCCAGCAGCTCCCCTCCCAACACTGAAGCTTTCTTT.

The chain uses TRBV5-1 and TRBJ2-7, with TRBD2 as a possible D gene (7 bases). The ends were cut back, 6 bases at V and 6 bases at J, with 22 bases in the middle. This CDR3 is built from 15 residues. Germline loops: CDR1 SGHRS, CDR2 YFSETQ. CDR3 sequence: CASTKGGDLEREQYF. The DNA for the CDR3 is TGCGCCAGCACCAAAGGGGGGGATTTGGAACGCGAGCAGTACTTC.